This TCR beta chain originates from a study of T cells in Graves' hyperthyroidism and ophthalmopathy. Study-wide results and caveats: Ophthalmopathy prediction by the model preceded onset by a median roughly 6 months. Most expanded thyroid clonotypes above 0.001 recurred in blood. Stable hyperthyroidism was separated from ophthalmopathy by a model based on 13 V-J features.

This clonotype was counted ten times or more. The antigen is not known. RNA transcripts provided the source from which TCR beta CDR3 regions were amplified. During a first-round RT-PCR of the TCR CDR3, the HTBI primer set was used. TCRdb re-analysed the multiplex PCR reads in MiXCR, keeping a single row per CDR3 protein. Altogether fewer than 850,000 distinct CDR3 sequences are present, 15% to 20% being singletons, with the ten largest covering about 14%. The V end was cut by 10 bases, the J end by 2 bases, with 21 bases between. This CDR3 spans 15 amino acids. Germline-derived CDR1 and CDR2 are LNHDA and SQIVND (reference sequence).

The V call is TRBV19, the J call TRBJ2-7, with D possibly matching TRBD1 (6 bases). The sample consisted of blood. This clonotype originated in a man aged 50 or older with Graves' hyperthyroidism. In DNA form, the CDR3 reads TGTGCCACTCAATCTCAACAGGGTTTTACCTACGAGCAGTACTTC. Protein: CATQSQQGFTYEQYF.